This T cell receptor beta chain was identified during a study of regulatory T cells in long-lasting Graves disease. Study in general: For under 3 months, newly diagnosed Graves' patients had been taking antithyroid drugs.

Time point given: newly diagnosed GD, antithyroid drugs for less than 3 months. The TCR library used RNA extracted from PBMCs. V dropped 4 bases and J dropped 1; count of bases not matched to a gene: 6. CDR3 length: 15 residues. CDR1 is SGHAT, CDR2 FQDESV, per germline (reference sequence). Arm-PCR of CDR3 regions with iRepertoire HTBI primers generated TCR beta libraries. TCRdb independently ran MiXCR on the multiplex PCR reads; one entry per CDR3 protein. The sample includes around 230,000 distinct CDR3 sequences, about a sixth seen only once; the top ten take approximately 20%. The clonotype originates from a female donor with Graves disease. The gene calls are TRBV11-1 and TRBJ2-5; 7 nucleotides agree with TRBD2. The sequenced sample was peripheral blood mononuclear cells (PBMCs), obtained at new diagnosis, from a patient treated with antithyroid drugs. CDR3 residues: CASSWRTRFQETQYF. Written as DNA, the CDR3 is TGTGCCAGCAGCTGGAGGACTAGATTCCAAGAGACCCAGTACTTC.